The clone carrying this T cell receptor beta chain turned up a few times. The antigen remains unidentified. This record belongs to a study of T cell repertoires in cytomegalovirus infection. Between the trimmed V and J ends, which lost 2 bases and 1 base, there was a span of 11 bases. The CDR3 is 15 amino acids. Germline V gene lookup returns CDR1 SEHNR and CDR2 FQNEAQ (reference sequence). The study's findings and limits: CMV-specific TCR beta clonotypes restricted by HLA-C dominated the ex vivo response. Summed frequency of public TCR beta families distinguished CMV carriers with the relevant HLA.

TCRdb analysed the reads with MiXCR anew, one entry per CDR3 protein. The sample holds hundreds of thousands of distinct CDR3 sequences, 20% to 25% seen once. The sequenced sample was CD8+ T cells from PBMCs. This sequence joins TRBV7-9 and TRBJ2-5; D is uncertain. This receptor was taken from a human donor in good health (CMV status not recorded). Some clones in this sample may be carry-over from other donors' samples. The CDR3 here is CASSLSSALQETQYF. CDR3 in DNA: TGTGCCAGCAGCTTAAGTTCGGCACTCCAAGAGACCCAGTACTTC.